This T cell receptor (beta chain) was observed in a study of T cell repertoires in cytomegalovirus infection. Study in general: Indicated by public TCR beta signatures were CMV infection and matching HLA type.

This clonotype has a count of ten or more. Its antigen is undetermined. CDR3 length: 15 residues. Per germline, CDR1 SGHVS and CDR2 FQNEAQ. Unmatched junction bases numbered 4, after V lost 4 bases and J lost 5 bases. General study findings and limits: Of the TCR beta families, the public ones yielded a cumulative frequency that identified carriers of CMV plus the relevant HLA. HLA-C-restricted CMV clonotypes gave the most frequent clonotype in two of eight donors.

TCRdb passed the reads through MiXCR, listing each CDR3 protein once. The sample consists of about 680,000 distinct CDR3 sequences, 20% to 25% of them appearing once. The source of this sequence is a human donor in good health (CMV status not recorded). Some clones in this sample may be carry-over from other donors' samples. The sequencing input was CD8+ T cells from PBMCs. The V and J genes are TRBV7-8 and TRBJ2-1, with 11 bases that match TRBD2. The CDR3 coding sequence is TGTGCCAGCAGCTCCGGGACTAGCGGTCACAATGAGCAGTTCTTC. Translation gives CASSSGTSGHNEQFF.